Described below is a single T cell receptor (beta chain) sequence and its context. Authors' methods: Nucleated cell number was recorded as an estimate derived from reference gene primer amplification. Generated by immunoSEQ multiplex PCR, the TCRdb table keeps only in-frame clones and is missing some. Clone size and the V and J calls come from that table; the DNA yielded D and trimming. The sample has fewer than 200,000 clones; 86% are singletons. This sample was taken from a study of blood T cell repertoires in COVID-19. Study in general: Samples taken during acute and convalescent COVID-19 were collected in the United States, Italy and Spain.

Recruits, aged about 18 to 95 years, lived in 24 US areas. Germline V gene lookup returns CDR1 LGHNA and CDR2 YSLEER. V shed 3 bases and J 4 bases; nucleotides not matched to a gene: 10. The CDR3 sequence is 16 residues long. The source of this sequence is a middle-aged woman in a cohort exposed to, infected with or recovered from COVID-19 (not recorded which). Sequenced sample: PBMCs or T cells enriched from blood (not recorded which). The rearrangement joins TRBV4-3 to TRBJ1-2, with 8 bases aligning to TRBD1. The DNA of the CDR3 is TGCGCCAGCAGCCAGGTCGCGGGACAGGTAATCTATGGCTACACCTTC. Translated: CASSQVAGQVIYGYTF.